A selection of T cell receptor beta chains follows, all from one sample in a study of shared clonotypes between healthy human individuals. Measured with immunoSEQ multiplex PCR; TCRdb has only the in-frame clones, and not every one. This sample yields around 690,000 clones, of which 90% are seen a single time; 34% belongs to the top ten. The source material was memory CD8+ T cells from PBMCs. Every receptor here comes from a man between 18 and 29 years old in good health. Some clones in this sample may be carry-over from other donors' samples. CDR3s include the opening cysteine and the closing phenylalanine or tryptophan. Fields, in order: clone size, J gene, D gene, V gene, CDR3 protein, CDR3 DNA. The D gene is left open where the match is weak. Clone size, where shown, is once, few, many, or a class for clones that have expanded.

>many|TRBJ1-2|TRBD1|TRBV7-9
CASLGTANYGYTF
TGTGCCAGCCTCGGGACAGCTAACTATGGCTACACCTTC
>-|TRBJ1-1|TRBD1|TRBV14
CASSHRDRGSTEAFF
TGTGCCAGCAGCCATCGGGACAGGGGAAGCACTGAAGCTTTCTTT
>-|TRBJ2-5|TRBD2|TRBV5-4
CASRLAGGPRETQYF
TGTGCCAGCAGATTAGCGGGAGGGCCACGAGAGACCCAGTACTTC
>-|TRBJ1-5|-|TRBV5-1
CASSLGRGEQPQHF
TGCGCCAGCAGCTTGGGGAGGGGAGAGCAGCCCCAGCATTTT
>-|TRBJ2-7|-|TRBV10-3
CATRWPEGAEQYF
TGTGCCACCCGGTGGCCGGAGGGGGCCGAGCAGTACTTC
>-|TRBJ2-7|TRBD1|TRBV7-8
CASSLTGTGTYEQYF
TGTGCCAGCAGCTTAACCGGGACAGGGACCTACGAGCAGTACTTC
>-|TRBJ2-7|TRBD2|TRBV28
CASSLLGLSNEQYF
TGTGCCAGCAGTTTATTGGGACTAAGTAACGAGCAGTACTTC
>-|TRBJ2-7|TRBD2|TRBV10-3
CATLRVGGSLYEQYF
TGTGCCACTCTCCGGGTTGGCGGGAGTTTATACGAGCAGTACTTC
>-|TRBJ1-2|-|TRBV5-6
CASSPSGVRNYGYTF
TGTGCCAGCAGCCCCAGTGGGGTTCGAAACTATGGCTACACCTTC
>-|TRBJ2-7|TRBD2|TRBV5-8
CASSYRTSGMGYEQYF
TGTGCCAGCAGCTACCGGACTAGCGGAATGGGCTACGAGCAGTACTTC
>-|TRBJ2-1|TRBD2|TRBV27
CASVGVPGLENEQFF
TGTGCCAGCGTCGGGGTCCCGGGACTAGAGAATGAGCAGTTCTTC
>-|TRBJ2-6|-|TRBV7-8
CASSLAGLVGGANVLTF
TGTGCCAGCAGCTTAGCAGGTCTGGTCGGTGGGGCCAACGTCCTGACTTTC
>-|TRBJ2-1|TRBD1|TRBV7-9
CASSLGLEGTGSYNEQFF
TGTGCCAGCAGCTTAGGGCTAGAAGGGACAGGGTCTTACAATGAGCAGTTCTTC
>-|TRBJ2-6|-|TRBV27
CASTSTDSGANVLTF
TGTGCCAGCACCTCAACGGACTCTGGGGCCAACGTCCTGACTTTC
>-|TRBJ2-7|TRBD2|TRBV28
CASSLGRAYEQYF
TGTGCCAGCAGCCTCGGGAGGGCCTACGAGCAGTACTTC
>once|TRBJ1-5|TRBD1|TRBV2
CASSDRDNQPQHF
TGTGCCAGCAGCGACAGGGATAATCAGCCCCAGCATTTT
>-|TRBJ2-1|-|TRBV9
CASSVHPTEQFF
TGTGCCAGCAGCGTTCACCCTACTGAGCAGTTCTTC
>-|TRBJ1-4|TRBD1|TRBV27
CASRGQLRGNEKLFF
TGTGCCAGCAGGGGACAGCTACGGGGTAATGAAAAACTGTTTTTT
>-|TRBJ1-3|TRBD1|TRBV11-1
CASSWDRSTSGNTIYF
TGTGCCAGCAGCTGGGACAGATCGACATCTGGAAACACCATATATTTT
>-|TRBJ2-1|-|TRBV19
CASSIASGPISYNEQFF
TGTGCCAGTAGTATAGCGTCGGGGCCCATCTCCTACAATGAGCAGTTCTTC
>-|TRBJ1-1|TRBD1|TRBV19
CASRDRRWLGTEAFF
TGTGCCAGTAGGGACAGGCGCTGGTTGGGGACTGAAGCTTTCTTT
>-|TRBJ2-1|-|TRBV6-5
CASGVVGGGRGEQFF
TGTGCCAGTGGAGTCGTTGGCGGAGGGCGTGGTGAGCAGTTCTTC
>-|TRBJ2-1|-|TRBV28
CASSSVAEVAYNEQFF
TGTGCCAGCAGTTCTGTTGCCGAGGTTGCCTACAATGAGCAGTTCTTC
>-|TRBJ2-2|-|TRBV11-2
CASSPSGHRLRELFF
TGTGCCAGCAGCCCTTCGGGACATAGACTCCGGGAGCTGTTTTTT
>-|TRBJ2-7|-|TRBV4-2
CASSQERVSYEQYF
TGTGCCAGCAGCCAAGAACGCGTCTCCTACGAGCAGTACTTC
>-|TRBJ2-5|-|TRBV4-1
CASSQDAEETQYF
TGCGCCAGCAGCCAAGATGCTGAAGAGACCCAGTACTTC
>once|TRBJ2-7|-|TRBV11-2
CASSLFGRGLYDEQYF
TGTGCCAGCAGCTTATTCGGGAGGGGGCTATACGACGAGCAGTACTTC
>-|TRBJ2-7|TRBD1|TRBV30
CASTNPTGAPSYEQYF
TGTGCCTCCACGAACCCGACAGGGGCCCCCTCCTACGAGCAGTACTTC
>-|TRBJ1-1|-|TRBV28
CASSLEGTEAFF
TGTGCCAGCAGTTTAGAGGGCACTGAAGCTTTCTTT
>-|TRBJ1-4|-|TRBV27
CASSSQSGTNRDEKLFF
TGTGCCAGCAGTTCACAGTCTGGGACAAATAGGGATGAAAAACTGTTTTTT
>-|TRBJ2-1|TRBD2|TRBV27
CASSKTTSGKISEQFF
TGTGCCAGCAGTAAGACCACTAGCGGGAAGATCTCTGAGCAGTTCTTC
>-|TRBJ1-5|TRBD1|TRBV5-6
CASSLMAQGANQPQHF
TGTGCCAGCAGCTTGATGGCCCAGGGGGCCAATCAGCCCCAGCATTTT
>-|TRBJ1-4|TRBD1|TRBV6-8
CASSYRGLGVANEKLFF
TGTGCCAGCAGTTACAGGGGGCTGGGGGTTGCAAATGAAAAACTGTTTTTT
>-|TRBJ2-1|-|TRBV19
CASSIGRINEQFF
TGTGCCAGTAGTATAGGACGGATTAATGAGCAGTTCTTC
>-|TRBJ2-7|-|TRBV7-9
CASSQDRSFYEQYF
TGCGCCAGCAGCCAAGACAGGAGCTTCTACGAGCAGTACTTC
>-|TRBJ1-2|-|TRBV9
CASSAGRGSERNYGYTF
TGTGCCAGCAGCGCAGGGAGGGGGTCAGAGAGGAACTATGGCTACACCTTC
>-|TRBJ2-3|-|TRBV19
CATSPVRTDTQYF
TGTGCCACCTCCCCAGTTCGCACAGATACGCAGTATTTT
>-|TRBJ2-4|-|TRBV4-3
CASSHSWEAKNIQYF
TGCGCCAGCAGCCACTCCTGGGAAGCCAAAAACATTCAGTACTTC
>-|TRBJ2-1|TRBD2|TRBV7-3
CASSLGLAAGNEQFF
TGTGCCAGCAGCTTAGGACTAGCGGCAGGCAATGAGCAGTTCTTC
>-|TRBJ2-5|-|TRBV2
CASSEEGAQPQHF
TGTGCCAGCAGTGAAGAAGGGGCTCAGCCCCAGCACTTC
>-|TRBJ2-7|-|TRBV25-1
CASSEDLYEQYF
TGTGCCAGCAGTGAGGACCTCTACGAGCAGTACTTC
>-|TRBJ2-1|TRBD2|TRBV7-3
CASSLARTSGRYNEQFF
TGTGCCAGCAGCTTAGCGAGAACTAGCGGGAGGTACAATGAGCAGTTCTTC
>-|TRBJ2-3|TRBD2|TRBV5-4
CASSSSTSGAFFGTDTQYF
TGTGCCAGCAGCTCCTCGACCAGCGGGGCTTTCTTCGGCACAGATACGCAGTATTTT
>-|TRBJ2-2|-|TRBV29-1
CSVLQGGTGELFF
TGCAGCGTCCTCCAGGGGGGCACCGGGGAGCTGTTTTTT
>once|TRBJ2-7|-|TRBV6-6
CASSADTYEQYF
TGTGCCAGCTCGGCGGATACCTACGAGCAGTACTTC
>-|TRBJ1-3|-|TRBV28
CASSFRISGNTIYF
TGTGCCAGCAGTTTTCGGATATCTGGAAACACCATATATTTT
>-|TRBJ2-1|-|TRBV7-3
CASSLRIAAPINEQFF
TGTGCCAGCAGTTTACGAATAGCGGCCCCCATCAATGAGCAGTTCTTC
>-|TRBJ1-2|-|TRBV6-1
CASSAGRYGYTF
TGTGCCAGCAGTGCGGGGAGGTATGGCTACACCTTC
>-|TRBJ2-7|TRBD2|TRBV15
CATSRLAGREQYF
TGTGCCACCAGCAGACTAGCGGGACGCGAGCAGTACTTC